These T cell receptor beta chains were read from a single sample in a study of OX40 agonist ivuxolimab in advanced cancers. The assay was immunoSEQ multiplex PCR, and TCRdb's table has in-frame clones only and misses some. The sample yields about 19,000 clones, 65% to 70% seen once. Here the sequenced sample was CD4+ or CD8+ T cells sorted from blood, taken in a trial of the OX40 agonist ivuxolimab. Receptor source: an adult with an advanced solid tumor such as melanoma, head and neck, liver or kidney cancer. The CDR3 runs from the conserved cysteine through the conserved F or W. A D gene is named only where the DNA matches it firmly.

J gene: TRBJ1-1
D gene: .
V gene: TRBV6-6
CDR3 protein: CASSYVSRTEAFF

J gene: TRBJ1-1
D gene: .
V gene: TRBV7-9
CDR3 protein: CASSPQTELNTEAFF

J gene: TRBJ2-7
D gene: TRBD2
V gene: TRBV7-9
CDR3 protein: CASTDLAGNYEQYF

J gene: TRBJ1-2
D gene: .
V gene: TRBV7-8
CDR3 protein: CASSTTPRGAGDGYTF

J gene: TRBJ2-2
D gene: TRBD2
V gene: TRBV19
CDR3 protein: CASSISGGFGGELFF

J gene: TRBJ2-7
D gene: .
V gene: TRBV6-6
CDR3 protein: CASSLFTGTYEQYF

J gene: TRBJ2-2
D gene: .
V gene: TRBV13
CDR3 protein: CASSPAWEDTGELFF

J gene: TRBJ2-7
D gene: TRBD2
V gene: TRBV27
CDR3 protein: CASRNGLAGEQYF

J gene: TRBJ1-4
D gene: .
V gene: TRBV19
CDR3 protein: CARKPGEGEKLFF

J gene: TRBJ2-3
D gene: TRBD2
V gene: TRBV4-2
CDR3 protein: CASRITGEGPEIRATDTQYF

J gene: TRBJ1-1
D gene: .
V gene: TRBV7-9
CDR3 protein: CASSLAGGDEAFF

J gene: TRBJ2-7
D gene: .
V gene: TRBV27
CDR3 protein: CASSLSQDRYEQYF

J gene: TRBJ1-1
D gene: .
V gene: TRBV19
CDR3 protein: CASSSTETVVTEAFF

J gene: TRBJ2-2
D gene: .
V gene: TRBV28
CDR3 protein: CASSSSGQGGELFF

J gene: TRBJ2-7
D gene: .
V gene: TRBV4-3
CDR3 protein: CASSQDSEPRIYEQYF

J gene: TRBJ2-7
D gene: TRBD2
V gene: TRBV4-2
CDR3 protein: CASSQRLAEAYEQYF

J gene: TRBJ2-1
D gene: TRBD2
V gene: TRBV27
CDR3 protein: CASSLMAGGGLNEQFF

J gene: TRBJ2-7
D gene: .
V gene: TRBV4-2
CDR3 protein: CASSLHPAGVDEQYF

J gene: TRBJ2-3
D gene: TRBD1
V gene: TRBV5-4
CDR3 protein: CASSLGWDRGSSTDTQYF

J gene: TRBJ1-2
D gene: .
V gene: TRBV11-1
CDR3 protein: CASSSRHALYPINYGYTF

J gene: TRBJ2-7
D gene: .
V gene: TRBV19
CDR3 protein: CASSRRGTESYEQYF

J gene: TRBJ2-1
D gene: TRBD2
V gene: TRBV4-2
CDR3 protein: CASSQISGGLNNEQFF

J gene: TRBJ1-3
D gene: .
V gene: TRBV28
CDR3 protein: CASSLKGGGSGNTIYF

J gene: TRBJ2-7
D gene: TRBD1
V gene: TRBV23-1
CDR3 protein: CASSQWTGPNYEQYF

J gene: TRBJ1-5
D gene: .
V gene: TRBV5-5
CDR3 protein: CASSLGVEQPQHF

J gene: TRBJ2-4
D gene: .
V gene: TRBV4-3
CDR3 protein: CASSQARLTNIQYF

J gene: TRBJ2-3
D gene: TRBD1
V gene: TRBV7-2
CDR3 protein: CASSFPSDRISDTQYF

J gene: TRBJ2-7
D gene: .
V gene: TRBV6-6
CDR3 protein: CASSYSAGHEQYF

J gene: .
D gene: .
V gene: TRBV9
CDR3 protein: CASSVEEDLSYEQYF

J gene: TRBJ2-7
D gene: .
V gene: TRBV5-1
CDR3 protein: CASSLGSGSYEQYF

J gene: TRBJ2-7
D gene: .
V gene: TRBV6-6
CDR3 protein: CASSYWGYEQYF

J gene: TRBJ2-7
D gene: .
V gene: TRBV9
CDR3 protein: CASSVGDSPYEQYF

J gene: TRBJ2-5
D gene: TRBD2
V gene: TRBV6-1
CDR3 protein: CASSESPLAGGPWETQYF

J gene: TRBJ2-3
D gene: TRBD2
V gene: TRBV29-1
CDR3 protein: CSVLGLAGRHTQYF

J gene: TRBJ1-2
D gene: TRBD1
V gene: TRBV25-1
CDR3 protein: CASNPTGGFYGYTF

J gene: TRBJ2-2
D gene: TRBD2
V gene: TRBV28
CDR3 protein: CASGAGGAGELFF

J gene: TRBJ2-2
D gene: TRBD2
V gene: TRBV27
CDR3 protein: CASRAGWTYTGELFF

J gene: TRBJ2-3
D gene: TRBD2
V gene: TRBV6-1
CDR3 protein: CASSGLAGGPDTQYF

J gene: TRBJ2-3
D gene: .
V gene: TRBV11-2
CDR3 protein: CASSSSEIRQGITDTQYF

J gene: TRBJ2-5
D gene: TRBD2
V gene: TRBV28
CDR3 protein: CASSSGLAKGTQYF

J gene: TRBJ1-1
D gene: TRBD1
V gene: TRBV6-6
CDR3 protein: CASRPGTGVTEAFF

J gene: TRBJ2-7
D gene: TRBD2
V gene: TRBV29-1
CDR3 protein: CSVVGLAGEAYEQYF

J gene: TRBJ2-1
D gene: TRBD2
V gene: TRBV19
CDR3 protein: CASSFIAGGHNEQFF

J gene: TRBJ2-2
D gene: .
V gene: TRBV19
CDR3 protein: CASSNTLAPRWELFF

J gene: TRBJ2-7
D gene: .
V gene: TRBV7-8
CDR3 protein: CASSLGRNVYEQYF

J gene: TRBJ2-5
D gene: .
V gene: TRBV19
CDR3 protein: CASSDTLGQLKVQETQYF

J gene: TRBJ2-7
D gene: .
V gene: TRBV28
CDR3 protein: CASTRNLAEAGSYEQYF

J gene: TRBJ2-7
D gene: TRBD1
V gene: TRBV5-1
CDR3 protein: CASREGQAASYEQYF

J gene: TRBJ2-7
D gene: .
V gene: TRBV18
CDR3 protein: CASSPTKGLYEQYF

J gene: TRBJ2-7
D gene: .
V gene: TRBV11-3
CDR3 protein: CASSFDPLEQYF

J gene: TRBJ1-3
D gene: TRBD1
V gene: TRBV7-4
CDR3 protein: CASSPRDSRSGNTIYF

J gene: TRBJ1-5
D gene: .
V gene: TRBV28
CDR3 protein: CASSPEHF

J gene: TRBJ2-1
D gene: .
V gene: TRBV6-1
CDR3 protein: CASSETRSNEQFF

J gene: TRBJ1-5
D gene: .
V gene: TRBV27
CDR3 protein: CASSERYSNQPQHF

J gene: TRBJ2-7
D gene: .
V gene: TRBV19
CDR3 protein: CASSIDEGTYEQYF